A selection of T cell receptor beta chains follows, all from one sample in a study of shared clonotypes between healthy human individuals. Some clones are missing from TCRdb's copy, which holds only in-frame ones; the method was immunoSEQ multiplex PCR. This table has about 2.3 million clones, approximately 95% appearing once. The sequenced sample consisted of naive CD4+ T cells from PBMCs. These receptors all stem from a young man in good health. Some clones in this sample may be carry-over from other donors' samples. CDR3s include the opening cysteine and the closing phenylalanine or tryptophan.

CDR3 protein,J gene,V gene
CASDPGLVGANVLTF,TRBJ2-6,TRBV25-1
CASGVTPLAEQFF,TRBJ2-1,TRBV6-1
CASSQEVQYNEQFF,TRBJ2-1,TRBV2
CATSRGYSNQPQHF,TRBJ1-5,TRBV15
CASSDGLTDEQFF,TRBJ2-1,TRBV6-4
CASSYGRWSYEQYF,TRBJ2-7,TRBV6-5
CSVVPISYNEQFF,TRBJ2-1,TRBV29-1
CASSYAGTSSYNEQFF,TRBJ2-1,TRBV6-5
CASSFGDGNNQPQHF,TRBJ1-5,TRBV7-9
CASSSDRGTEAFF,TRBJ1-1,TRBV7-6
CASTDSGRSGETQYF,TRBJ2-5,TRBV6-1
CAWAQGGEDNEQFF,TRBJ2-1,TRBV30
CASSPRPATDTQYF,TRBJ2-3,TRBV27
CASSLHTTNYGYTF,TRBJ1-2,TRBV28
CASRLFPGQVPYEQYF,TRBJ2-7,TRBV27
CASRKGGGLETQYF,TRBJ2-5,TRBV28
CASSRGQGLVEQYF,TRBJ2-7,TRBV9
CASSYMEGRGNEKLFF,TRBJ1-4,TRBV6-5
CASSPVWEDTQYF,TRBJ2-3,TRBV5-1
CASSFAGSNYGYTF,TRBJ1-2,TRBV7-9
CAISGGYGYTF,TRBJ1-2,TRBV10-3
CASSLLAGGGVLNVQFF,TRBJ2-1,TRBV5-1
CSADTGGGERGQFF,TRBJ2-1,TRBV29-1
CAWSVGGSNQPQHF,TRBJ1-5,TRBV30
CASSLMAGVVDTQYF,TRBJ2-3,TRBV7-2
CSASLVGRLANEQFF,TRBJ2-1,TRBV29-1
CASSYGNTIYF,TRBJ1-3,TRBV6-6
CASSPRGGDTDTQYF,TRBJ2-3,TRBV4-3
CASSSTFGLGNTGELFF,TRBJ2-2,TRBV7-8
CASSLNGYTF,TRBJ1-2,TRBV7-9
CASSAPGGETQYF,TRBJ2-5,TRBV9
CASSLVALSDTQYF,TRBJ2-3,TRBV11-3
CASSIGGPRSEKLFF,TRBJ1-4,TRBV19
CASSLASPGEKLFF,TRBJ1-4,TRBV28
CASSPGLVWGTDTQYF,TRBJ2-3,TRBV2
CAWSLGGGSETQYF,TRBJ2-5,TRBV30
CATASGLTDTQYF,TRBJ2-3,TRBV2
CASSPPPGYEQYF,TRBJ2-7,TRBV9
CASSPRLGSEQPYGYTF,TRBJ1-2,TRBV19
CASSVDAGSYGYTF,TRBJ1-2,TRBV9
CASSTPLGLLGNEQFF,TRBJ2-1,TRBV19
CSVEDLPGVYGYTF,TRBJ1-2,TRBV29-1
CSVTPLTGNTIYF,TRBJ1-3,TRBV29-1
CASSPGLAYNEQFF,TRBJ2-1,TRBV4-2
CASSLISGANVLTF,TRBJ2-6,TRBV27
CASSLGEGVPYNEQFF,TRBJ2-1,TRBV5-1
CASSFLGVTTNEKLFF,TRBJ1-4,TRBV5-6
CASSPGNREHQPQHF,TRBJ1-5,TRBV18
CATSTPPYEQYF,TRBJ2-7,TRBV10-3
CASSSKGAPSYEQYF,TRBJ2-7,TRBV28
CASSWTDRGNEQFF,TRBJ2-1,TRBV7-2
CASSLEGEQFF,TRBJ2-1,TRBV28
CASSGTAQETQYF,TRBJ2-5,TRBV9
CASSSRLAGTDTQYF,TRBJ2-3,TRBV7-9
CSVNIPPGTDTQYF,TRBJ2-3,TRBV29-1